This entry lists 9 T cell receptor beta chains sequenced from one sample in a study of CD8 T cells in Susac syndrome. The authors reverse transcribed roughly 0.5 to 1 ug RNA with random hexamers. Each CDR3 protein gets one entry after TCRdb re-called the immunoSEQ multiplex PCR reads with MiXCR. In the table there are 150,000 to 250,000 distinct CDR3 sequences, 90% to 95% of which are singletons. The source material was CD4+ T cells from PBMCs. Receptor source: a human donor with multiple sclerosis.

This clonotype showed up just once. V is TRBV29-1 and J is TRBJ1-2; D gene ambiguous. The CDR3 loop spans 13 amino acids. V was shortened by 5 bases and J by 3 bases, with 13 bases between the two germline ends. Germline CDR1 SQVTM, CDR2 ANQGSEA. CDR3 sequence reads: CSVQVSSYYGYTF. Written as DNA, the CDR3 is TGCAGCGTTCAAGTGAGCAGTTACTATGGCTACACCTTC.

The chain combines TRBV3-1 with TRBJ2-1; possible D gene TRBD1, 5 bases. In germline, CDR1 is LGHDT, CDR2 YNNKEL (reference sequence). The CDR3 spans 13 residues. With 1 base removed from V and 7 bases from J, the gap between germline ends came to 8 bases. The chain's CDR3 is CASSQARVNEQFF. CDR3 DNA sequence: TGTGCCAGCAGCCAAGCCAGGGTGAATGAGCAGTTCTTC.

The chain carries TRBV12-5 and TRBJ2-3, with 9 bases that match TRBD2. J lost 1 base, V lost 7 bases, and 6 bases had no gene match. CDR1 and CDR2 (germline): LGHNT, FRNRAP. The CDR3 covers 15 residues. The chain's CDR3 is CASAPGLAGTDTQYF. The CDR3 region has the DNA TGTGCTAGTGCCCCGGGACTAGCAGGCACAGATACGCAGTATTTT.

This clonotype appeared once. This chain links TRBV18 with TRBJ1-1; D is unclear. The CDR3 spans 13 residues. The germline V and J ends were trimmed by 6 bases and 5 bases, with 13 bases remaining between them. Per germline, CDR1 KGHSH and CDR2 LQKENI. The CDR3 reads CASSDSRETEAFF. CDR3 sequence (DNA): TGTGCCAGCTCGGATTCTAGGGAAACTGAAGCTTTCTTT.

The V and J genes are TRBV3-1 and TRBJ1-2, with a possible D match to TRBD1 (5 bases). Trimming took off 0 bases at V and 4 bases at J, with 12 bases between the two ends. Per germline, CDR1 LGHDT and CDR2 YNNKEL (reference sequence). The CDR3 totals 15 residues. The CDR3 DNA reads as TGTGCCAGCAGCCAAGAGTGGAAGGGGAGCTATGGCTACACCTTC. This gives the protein CASSQEWKGSYGYTF.

The CDR3 sequence is CATARRGDNEQFF. The CDR3 DNA reads TGTGCCACAGCCCGTCGCGGGGACAATGAGCAGTTCTTC. This rearrangement joins TRBV15 to TRBJ2-1, with a weak D call TRBD2 (6 bases). This CDR3 is 13 amino acids long. Between the trimmed V and J ends, which lost 9 bases and 5 bases, there was a span of 14 bases. From germline, CDR1 is LNHNV and CDR2 YYDKDF (reference sequence).

This clonotype was counted between two and nine times. V gene TRBV12-3 or TRBV12-4 combines with J gene TRBJ2-1, with TRBD2 as a possible D gene (6 bases). Trimming shortened V by 8 bases and J by 10 bases, and 12 bases separated the two germline ends. The CDR3 has 11 amino acids. The CDR3 DNA follows: TGTGCCAGCTCAACGGCGGGGGAGCAGTTCTTC. Protein sequence: CASSTAGEQFF.

In its sample, this clonotype was seen once. The chain recombines TRBV30 with TRBJ1-2, with D perhaps TRBD1 (5 bases). Per germline, CDR1 GTSNPN and CDR2 SVGIG (reference sequence). V lost 0 bases and J 13 bases, leaving 18 bases between the germline ends. The CDR3 extends over 13 amino acids. CDR3 loop: CAWSVSRDGESTF. The CDR3 region has the DNA TGTGCCTGGAGTGTATCCCGGGACGGAGAAAGCACCTTC.

The rearrangement links TRBV20-1 to TRBJ1-1; D is unclear. This CDR3 contains 11 residues. The V end lost 5 bases, the J end lost 3 bases, and 7 bases lay between the germline ends. Per germline, CDR1 DFQATT and CDR2 SNEGSKA (reference sequence). The CDR3 sequence is CSAPQYTEAFF. Written as DNA, the CDR3 is TGCAGTGCTCCCCAATACACTGAAGCTTTCTTT.